This TCR beta chain was sequenced in a study of shared clonotypes between healthy human individuals. Under the authors' procedure: ImmunoSEQ sequences covered only the junction and lacked quality scores; filtering therefore differed. TCRdb keeps only in-frame clones here, not all; method: immunoSEQ multiplex PCR. That table is the source of V, J and clone size, and D and trimming were worked out from the DNA. The sample has roughly 2.2 million clones; 85% to 95% are singletons. For this clone: The antigen is unknown. Distinct nucleotide sequences in the sample also encode this CDR3.

The length of the CDR3 is 14 residues. The V gene's germline CDR1 is SGHRS and CDR2 YFSETQ. Losses at the gene ends were 4 bases for V and 5 bases for J; bases not matched to a gene: 8. Notes on the study in general: A reduction in generation probabilities was seen for non-shared clonotypes relative to those shared by all four donors.

The origin of this receptor is a man between 18 and 35 years old in good health. Some clones in this sample may be carry-over from other donors' samples. Sequenced input: naive CD4+ T cells from PBMCs. Sample subset: CD45RA+ positively selected. This chain connects TRBV5-1 to TRBJ2-5, with 7 bases aligning to TRBD2. As DNA, the CDR3 is TGCGCCAGCAGCCCGGTGGCGGGGGTGGAGACCCAGTACTTC. Its translation is CASSPVAGVETQYF.